A selection of T cell receptor beta chains follows, all from one sample in a study of T cell responses to AZD1222 COVID-19 vaccine. Here immunoSEQ multiplex PCR was the method, and the copy in TCRdb shows in-frame clones only, minus some. The data contain around 84,000 clones, around 92% of them singletons. The sequences come from peripheral blood, collected on day 0 of MenACWY control vaccination. These TCRs come from an adult in good health. The CDR3 runs from the conserved cysteine through the conserved F or W. Each record gives: D gene, clone size, V gene, J gene, CDR3 DNA, CDR3 protein. The D gene is left open where the match is weak. Not every row has a clone size; where given, it reads once, few, many or a size class.

TRBD1,.,TRBV6-5,TRBJ2-3,TGTGCCAGCAGCCCGGGACAGAGAAGAGATACGCAGTATTTT,CASSPGQRRDTQYF
.,.,TRBV7-4,TRBJ2-2,TGTGCCAGCACCAGGACCCGGTGGGAGTACACCGGGGAGCTGTTTTTT,CASTRTRWEYTGELFF
.,once,TRBV28,TRBJ2-2,TGTGCCAGCAGTTTAGAGATTGGAGGGCCGAACACCGGGGAGCTGTTTTTT,CASSLEIGGPNTGELFF
.,.,TRBV5-8,TRBJ2-7,TGTGCCAGCAGGAGGGGACACGCGAACTACGAGCAGTACTTC,CASRRGHANYEQYF
.,.,TRBV2,TRBJ1-1,TGTGCCAGCAGTTGGGACGGGAACACTGAAGCTTTCTTT,CASSWDGNTEAFF
.,.,TRBV6-5,TRBJ2-7,TGTGCCAGCAGTTACTGGGGCGGTCCCCCCTACGAGCAGTACTTC,CASSYWGGPPYEQYF
.,.,TRBV24-1,TRBJ2-7,TGTGCCACCAGTGGAGGGGGGCACTCCTACGAGCAGTACTTC,CATSGGGHSYEQYF
.,.,TRBV6-2/TRBV6-3,TRBJ2-2,TGTGCCAGCCGCCCTAGCCCCGGACAGACGCTAACCGGGGAGCTGTTTTTT,CASRPSPGQTLTGELFF
.,.,TRBV9,TRBJ2-5,TGTGCCAGCAGCGTAGCGGCGATGGGAGGCCAAGAGACCCAGTACTTC,CASSVAAMGGQETQYF
.,.,TRBV3-1/TRBV3-2,TRBJ2-2,TGTGCCAGCAGCCTCTACACCGGGGAGCTGTTTTTT,CASSLYTGELFF
.,.,TRBV3-1/TRBV3-2,TRBJ1-5,TGTGCCAGCAACTACGAGACAGGATCTAATAGCAATCAGCCCCAGCATTTT,CASNYETGSNSNQPQHF
.,.,TRBV19,TRBJ1-4,TGTGCCAGTAGGTTGGAAAAACTGTTTTTT,CASRLEKLFF
.,.,TRBV10-3,TRBJ2-2,TGTGCCATCAGTGACAGGGTCACCGGGGAGCTGTTTTTT,CAISDRVTGELFF
TRBD1,.,TRBV28,TRBJ2-2,TGTGCCAACAGTTTAAGCGGACAGGGGGAGTCCGGGGAGCTGTTTTTT,CANSLSGQGESGELFF
TRBD1,.,TRBV6-2/TRBV6-3,TRBJ2-5,TGTGCCAGCAGTTACTGGCGGGACAGGGACCAAGAGACCCAGTACTTC,CASSYWRDRDQETQYF
TRBD1,.,TRBV19,TRBJ1-2,TGTGCCAGTAGGTCCACAGGGGAAACCTATGGCTACACCTTC,CASRSTGETYGYTF
TRBD2,.,TRBV5-6,TRBJ2-7,TGTGCCAGCAGCTTGGCGAGCGGGAGGGCGCAGGAGCAGTACTTC,CASSLASGRAQEQYF
TRBD1,.,TRBV19,TRBJ2-2,TGTGCCAGTAGTAGAGCGACAGGGGGCGCTACCGGGGAGCTGTTTTTT,CASSRATGGATGELFF
.,once,TRBV10-2,TRBJ1-1,TGCGCCAGCAGTGAGTCCTTAGATGAAGCTTTCTTT,CASSESLDEAFF
TRBD1,.,TRBV7-2,TRBJ1-4,TGTGCCAGCAGCCGGGGACAGGGCACTAATGAAAAACTGTTTTTT,CASSRGQGTNEKLFF
.,few,TRBV11-2,TRBJ1-4,TGTGCCAGCAGCTCAAGCATAGATGAAAAACTGTTTTTT,CASSSSIDEKLFF
.,.,TRBV18,TRBJ2-7,TGTGCCAGCTCACCACCCGGCGCCTACGAGCAGTACTTC,CASSPPGAYEQYF
.,.,TRBV28,TRBJ1-4,TGTGCCAGCAGTCCACGGGACGGAGGTAATGAAAAACTGTTTTTT,CASSPRDGGNEKLFF
TRBD1,.,TRBV11-3,TRBJ2-3,TGTGCCAGCAGCTCCCGGGACAGGGGGAACACAGATACGCAGTATTTT,CASSSRDRGNTDTQYF
.,.,TRBV4-3,TRBJ2-7,TGCGCCAGCAGCCAAGATCGACCTAGTGGTTCCTACGAGCAGTACTTC,CASSQDRPSGSYEQYF
TRBD1,.,TRBV6-5,TRBJ1-2,TGTGCCGCGACAGGGGGCGCTAACTATGGCTACACCTTC,CAATGGANYGYTF
.,.,TRBV9,TRBJ1-2,TGTGCCAGCAGCGTAGGGGCAGGGGAGGGCTACACCTTC,CASSVGAGEGYTF
TRBD1,.,TRBV13,TRBJ1-2,TGTGCCAGCCCAACCCCGGGACAGGGGGCCAGAAGCAATGGCTACACCTTC,CASPTPGQGARSNGYTF
.,.,TRBV27,TRBJ1-4,TGTGCCAGCAGTTCGGTTGAAACTAATGAAAAACTGTTTTTT,CASSSVETNEKLFF
TRBD2,.,TRBV7-3,TRBJ2-2,TGTGCCAGCAGCCCCAAGAGTAGCGGGAGTAGCGGGGAGCTGTTTTTT,CASSPKSSGSSGELFF
.,.,TRBV10-3,TRBJ2-2,TGTGCCATCAGTGAGATGGGACACCTCGGGGAGCTGTTTTTT,CAISEMGHLGELFF
.,.,TRBV18,TRBJ2-4,TGTGCCAGCTCACTCACGGGTGACAGGAAAAACATTCAGTACTTC,CASSLTGDRKNIQYF
.,.,TRBV6-5,TRBJ1-2,TGTGCCAGCAGGGCGGTCCAGGGCTATGGCTACACCTTC,CASRAVQGYGYTF
.,once,TRBV9,TRBJ2-2,TGTGCCAGCAGCGTAGATCCCACCGGGGAGCTGTTTTTT,CASSVDPTGELFF
TRBD2,.,TRBV19,TRBJ2-3,TGTGCCAGTATCGGGCTAGCGGATAGCACAGATACGCAGTATTTT,CASIGLADSTDTQYF
TRBD1,.,TRBV19,TRBJ2-2,TGTGCCAGTAGTCCCCGACAGGGGGGAGGCACCGGGGAGCTGTTTTTT,CASSPRQGGGTGELFF
.,.,TRBV29-1,TRBJ2-3,TGCAGCGTCGCAGGACCAAGCACAGATACGCAGTATTTT,CSVAGPSTDTQYF
.,.,TRBV24-1,TRBJ2-2,TGTGCCACCAGTGATATCACAGGGAACACCGGGGAGCTGTTTTTT,CATSDITGNTGELFF
.,.,TRBV7-2,TRBJ2-7,TGTGCCAGCAGCTTAGCGAATACACTCTACGAGCAGTACTTC,CASSLANTLYEQYF
.,.,TRBV18,TRBJ2-5,TGTGCCAGCTCAGGCACAGTTAAAGAGACCCAGTACTTC,CASSGTVKETQYF
.,.,TRBV14,TRBJ2-3,TGTGCCAGCAGCCAAAGCCCCCGGGCCCTGGGAACAGATACGCAGTATTTT,CASSQSPRALGTDTQYF
.,.,TRBV2,TRBJ1-1,TGTGCCAGCACGGAGGTCTTGGCGGCAGGGCGGTTCTTT,CASTEVLAAGRFF